This T cell receptor beta chain was obtained from a study of early T cells in non-severe SARS-CoV-2 infection. MiXCR, applied by TCRdb to the 5' RACE reads, yields one record per CDR3 protein. The repertoire includes some 29,000 distinct CDR3 sequences, roughly 5% of them detected once, and about 10% sits in the top ten. This clonotype was seen repeatedly, ten times or more. The sample taken for sequencing was whole blood. The clonotype was recovered from an adult who was a healthcare worker with PCR-confirmed SARS-CoV-2 infection or an uninfected control (not recorded which).

The CDR3 loop reads CASSSSGFTDTQYF. CDR3 sequence (DNA): TGTGCCAGCAGCTCATCCGGATTCACAGATACGCAGTATTTT. V usage is TRBV7-9 and J usage is TRBJ2-3; D gene ambiguous. This CDR3 is 14 amino acids long. CDR1 is SEHNR, CDR2 FQNEAQ, per germline (reference sequence). Trimming removed 4 bases from V and 2 bases from J, with 10 bases in between.